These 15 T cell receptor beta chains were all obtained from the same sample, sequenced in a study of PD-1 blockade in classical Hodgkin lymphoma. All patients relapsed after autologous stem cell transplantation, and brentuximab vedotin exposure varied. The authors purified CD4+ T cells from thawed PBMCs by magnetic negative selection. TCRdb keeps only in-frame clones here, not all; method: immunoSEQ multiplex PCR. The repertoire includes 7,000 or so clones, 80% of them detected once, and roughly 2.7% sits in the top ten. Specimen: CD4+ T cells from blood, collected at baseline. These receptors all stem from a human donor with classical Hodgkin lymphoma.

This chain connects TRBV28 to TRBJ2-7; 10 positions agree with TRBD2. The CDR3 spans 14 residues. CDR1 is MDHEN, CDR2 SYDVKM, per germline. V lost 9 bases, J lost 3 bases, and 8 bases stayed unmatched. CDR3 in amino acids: CASRTSGDNYEQYF. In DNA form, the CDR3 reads TGTGCCAGTAGGACTAGCGGAGATAACTACGAGCAGTACTTC. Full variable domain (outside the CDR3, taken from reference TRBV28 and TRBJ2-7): DVKVTQSSRYLVKRTGEKVFLECVQDMDHENMFWYRQDPGLGLRLIYFSYDVKMKEKGDIPEGYSVSREKKERFSLILESASTNQTSMYLCASRTSGDNYEQYFGPGTRLTVT.

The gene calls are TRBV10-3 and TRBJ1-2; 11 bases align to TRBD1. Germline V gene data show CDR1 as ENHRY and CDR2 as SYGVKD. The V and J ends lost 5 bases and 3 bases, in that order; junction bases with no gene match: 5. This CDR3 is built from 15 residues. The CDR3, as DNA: TGTGCCATCAGTAGAGGACAGGGGGCGGACTATGGCTACACCTTC. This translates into CAISRGQGADYGYTF.

CDR3 coding DNA: TGTGCCAGCAGTGGGGGACAGGGGTCGTTACGGGCCAAAAACATTCAGTACTTC. This codes for CASSGGQGSLRAKNIQYF. The chain recombines TRBV2 with TRBJ2-4; 10 bases line up with TRBD1. V lost 4 bases and J lost 1; bases outside the gene matches: 10. The CDR3 runs to 18 residues. Germline CDR1 and CDR2: SNHLY and FYNNEI.

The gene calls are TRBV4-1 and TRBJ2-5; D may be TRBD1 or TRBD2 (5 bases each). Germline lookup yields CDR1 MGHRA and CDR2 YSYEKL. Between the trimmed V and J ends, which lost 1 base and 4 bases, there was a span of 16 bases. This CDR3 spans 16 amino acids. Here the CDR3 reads CASSQVWGNLGETQYF. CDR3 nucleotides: TGCGCCAGCAGCCAAGTTTGGGGGAACCTAGGAGAGACCCAGTACTTC.

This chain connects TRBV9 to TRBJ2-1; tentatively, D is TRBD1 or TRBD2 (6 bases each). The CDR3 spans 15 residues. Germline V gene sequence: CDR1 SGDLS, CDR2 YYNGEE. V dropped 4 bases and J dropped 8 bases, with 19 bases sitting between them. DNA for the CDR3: TGTGCCAGCAGCAGGGGGGACTTCCCTGGCGATGAGCAGTTCTTC. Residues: CASSRGDFPGDEQFF. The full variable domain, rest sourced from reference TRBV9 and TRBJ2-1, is DSGVTQTPKHLITATGQRVTLRCSPRSGDLSVYWYQQSLDQGLQFLIQYYNGEERAKGNILERFSAQQFPDLHSELNLSSLELGDSALYFCASSRGDFPGDEQFFGPGTRLTVL.

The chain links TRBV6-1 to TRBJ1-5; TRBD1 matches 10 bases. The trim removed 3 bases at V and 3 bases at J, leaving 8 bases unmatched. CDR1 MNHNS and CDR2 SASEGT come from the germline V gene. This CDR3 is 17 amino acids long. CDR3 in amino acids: CASSDPTGTGDNQPQHF. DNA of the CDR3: TGTGCCAGCAGTGACCCAACCGGGACAGGGGACAATCAGCCCCAGCATTTT.

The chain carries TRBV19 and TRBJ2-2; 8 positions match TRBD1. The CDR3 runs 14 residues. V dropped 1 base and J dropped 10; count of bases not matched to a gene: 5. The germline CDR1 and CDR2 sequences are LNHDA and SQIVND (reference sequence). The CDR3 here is CASSIAAGGVELFF. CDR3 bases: TGTGCCAGTAGTATAGCGGCAGGGGGCGTGGAGCTGTTTTTT.

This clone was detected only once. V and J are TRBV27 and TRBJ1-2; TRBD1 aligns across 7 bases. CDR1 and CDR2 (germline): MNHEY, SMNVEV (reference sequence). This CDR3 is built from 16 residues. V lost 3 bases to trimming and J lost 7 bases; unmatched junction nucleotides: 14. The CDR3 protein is CASSLAGGASVGGYTF. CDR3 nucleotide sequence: TGTGCCAGCAGTTTGGCAGGGGGTGCGTCGGTCGGTGGCTACACCTTC.

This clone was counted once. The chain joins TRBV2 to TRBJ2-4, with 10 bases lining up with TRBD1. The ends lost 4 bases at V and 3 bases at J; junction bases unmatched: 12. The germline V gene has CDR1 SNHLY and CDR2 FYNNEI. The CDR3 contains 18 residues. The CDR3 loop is CASSAWGGTGVLKNIQYF. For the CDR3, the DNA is TGTGCCAGCAGTGCCTGGGGGGGGACAGGGGTACTCAAAAACATTCAGTACTTC.

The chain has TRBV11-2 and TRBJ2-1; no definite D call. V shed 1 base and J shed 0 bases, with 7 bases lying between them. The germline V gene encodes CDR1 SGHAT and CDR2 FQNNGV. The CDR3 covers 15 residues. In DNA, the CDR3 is TGTGCCAGCAGCTTAGCGGGCGGCTCCTACAATGAGCAGTTCTTC. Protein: CASSLAGGSYNEQFF.

The DNA for the CDR3 is TGCGCCAGCAGCCAACCCCCGGTTTTGGGACAGGGCTCCTACGAGCAGTACTTC. Amino acids: CASSQPPVLGQGSYEQYF. The chain has TRBV4-1 and TRBJ2-7; the match to TRBD1 covers 9 bases. Losses at the gene ends were 2 bases for V and 0 bases for J; bases not matched to a gene: 11. Germline assignment: CDR1 MGHRA and CDR2 YSYEKL. This CDR3 region has 18 residues.

CDR3 DNA sequence: TGTGCCAGCAGACCGGGACTAGCGGGAGGATTGGAGTTCTTC. This translates into CASRPGLAGGLEFF. The chain uses TRBV7-2 and TRBJ2-1; TRBD2 aligns across 15 bases. J was trimmed by 14 bases and V by 6 bases; bases with no gene match: 8. Germline V gives CDR1 SGHTA, CDR2 FQGNSA. The CDR3 is 14 residues long.

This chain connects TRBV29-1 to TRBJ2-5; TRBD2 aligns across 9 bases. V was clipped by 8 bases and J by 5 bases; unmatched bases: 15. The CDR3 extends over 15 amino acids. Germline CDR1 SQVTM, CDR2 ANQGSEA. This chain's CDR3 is CSIFIPAGGRETQYF. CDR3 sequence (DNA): TGCAGCATATTCATCCCAGCGGGAGGCCGGGAGACCCAGTACTTC.

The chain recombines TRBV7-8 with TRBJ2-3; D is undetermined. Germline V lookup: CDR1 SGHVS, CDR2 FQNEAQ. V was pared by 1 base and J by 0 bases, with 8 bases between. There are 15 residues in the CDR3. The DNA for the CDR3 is TGTGCCAGCAGCTTAGTAGGAATTAGCACAGATACGCAGTATTTT. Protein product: CASSLVGISTDTQYF.

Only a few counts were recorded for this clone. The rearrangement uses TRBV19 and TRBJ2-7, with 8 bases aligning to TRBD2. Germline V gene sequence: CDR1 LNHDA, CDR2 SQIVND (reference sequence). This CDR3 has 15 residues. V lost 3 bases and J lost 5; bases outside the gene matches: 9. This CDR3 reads CASSIYGRAVHEQYF. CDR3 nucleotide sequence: TGTGCCAGTAGTATTTACGGGAGGGCCGTCCACGAGCAGTACTTC.